These T cell receptor beta chains were read from a single sample in a study of CD8 T cells in Susac syndrome. TCRdb reprocessed the immunoSEQ multiplex PCR reads via MiXCR and lists one record per CDR3 protein. The sample carries fewer than 300,000 distinct CDR3 sequences, 70% to 90% recorded once. The sample was CD8+ T cells from PBMCs. These TCRs come from a human donor with multiple sclerosis. Each CDR3 is given with its conserved first and last residue. A D gene is named only where the DNA matches it firmly. The size of a clone is reported for some rows only, either as once, few or many, or as a class for expanded clones.

13	TRBV5-1	TRBJ1-2	-	-	CASSSGRLDGYTF	TGCGCCAGCAGCTCTGGACGGCTAGATGGCTACACCTTC
13	TRBV2	TRBJ1-1	-	-	CASSGQGQPEAFF	TGTGCCAGCAGTGGCCAGGGGCAGCCTGAAGCTTTCTTT
18	TRBV7-9	TRBJ2-1	-	-	CASSGSPSGESPLYEQFF	TGTGCCAGCAGCGGGAGCCCCTCAGGGGAGAGCCCTCTATATGAGCAGTTCTTC
16	TRBV9	TRBJ2-2	-	TRBD1	CASSVGGTGGSGELFF	TGTGCCAGCAGCGTAGGTGGGACAGGGGGCTCCGGGGAGCTGTTTTTT
15	TRBV6-6	TRBJ1-1	-	-	CASSYTTVPNTEAFF	TGTGCCAGCAGTTACACGACCGTCCCGAACACTGAAGCTTTCTTT
16	TRBV27	TRBJ2-7	-	TRBD1	CASSRGPGQGYYEQYF	TGTGCCAGCAGTAGGGGTCCGGGACAGGGTTACTACGAGCAGTACTTC
15	TRBV7-9	TRBJ1-2	-	TRBD1	CASSDQGEPNYGYTF	TGTGCCAGCAGCGACCAGGGGGAACCTAACTATGGCTACACCTTC
15	TRBV27	TRBJ2-2	-	TRBD2	CASSGLAENTGELFF	TGTGCCAGCAGTGGACTAGCGGAAAACACCGGGGAGCTGTTTTTT
16	TRBV5-1	TRBJ2-5	-	-	CASSIRDTLLGETQYF	TGCGCCAGCAGCATCCGGGACACTCTCTTGGGAGAGACCCAGTACTTC
17	TRBV9	TRBJ2-2	-	TRBD2	CASSVEGTSGFTGELFF	TGTGCCAGCAGCGTAGAGGGGACTAGCGGGTTCACCGGGGAGCTGTTTTTT
12	TRBV29-1	TRBJ1-2	-	-	CSVEVRHSGYTF	TGCAGCGTTGAAGTAAGGCACTCCGGCTACACCTTC
19	TRBV30	TRBJ2-7	-	-	CAWSVSLHTVLQASYEQYF	TGTGCCTGGAGTGTAAGTCTTCATACAGTTCTCCAAGCCTCCTACGAGCAGTACTTC
14	TRBV7-9	TRBJ1-2	-	TRBD1	CASSLGDRGTGYTF	TGTGCCAGCAGCCTCGGGGACAGGGGGACTGGCTACACCTTC
12	TRBV28	TRBJ2-7	-	-	CASKRSSYEQYF	TGTGCCAGCAAAAGGAGCTCCTACGAGCAGTACTTC
14	TRBV6-2/TRBV6-3	TRBJ2-2	-	TRBD2	CAIRTSGGTGELFF	TGTGCCATCAGGACTAGCGGCGGCACCGGGGAGCTGTTTTTT
18	TRBV9	TRBJ2-1	once	-	CASSVAPSTRALYNEQFF	TGTGCCAGCAGCGTAGCCCCCTCGACGAGGGCCCTCTACAATGAGCAGTTCTTC
18	TRBV27	TRBJ2-1	-	TRBD2	CATVSISPGLAGENEQFF	TGTGCCACCGTTTCGATTTCCCCGGGACTAGCGGGAGAAAATGAGCAGTTCTTC
14	TRBV19	TRBJ1-5	-	TRBD1	CASHQQGESQPQHF	TGTGCCAGTCATCAACAGGGGGAAAGTCAGCCCCAGCATTTT
16	TRBV19	TRBJ1-5	-	-	CASSWEGEEGNQPQHF	TGTGCCAGTAGCTGGGAGGGGGAGGAAGGAAATCAGCCCCAGCATTTT
11	TRBV29-1	TRBJ2-1	-	-	CSVEPTGEQFF	TGCAGCGTTGAACCAACAGGAGAGCAGTTCTTC